The source of this T cell receptor (beta chain) is a study of blood T cell repertoires in COVID-19. Study context: COVID-19 samples collected from the United States, Italy and Spain covered acute and convalescent phases.

The protocol was immunoSEQ multiplex PCR, while the TCRdb copy is restricted to in-frame clones and leaves out a portion. The table lists some 250,000 clones, around 82% of them singletons. CDR1 is LGHDT and CDR2 is YNNKEL in the germline V gene (reference sequence). This CDR3 contains 15 residues. Trimming took off 1 base at V and 2 bases at J, with 12 bases between the two ends. This receptor was taken from a woman aged 18 to 35 with acute or convalescent COVID-19. V is TRBV3-1 (or the pseudogene TRBV3-2) and J is TRBJ2-7; no reliable D call. Material for sequencing was peripheral blood. CDR3 loop: CASSQVMGTTYEQYF. For the CDR3, the DNA is TGTGCCAGCAGCCAAGTTATGGGCACCACCTACGAGCAGTACTTC.